The sequence of this TCR beta chain was determined in a study of blood T cell repertoires in COVID-19. Whole-study context: There were acute and convalescent COVID-19 samples, and they came from the United States, Italy and Spain. PBMCs, B-cell-depleted T cells, or T cells were the source of the cDNA or gDNA that made up the material.

CDR3 length: 14 amino acids. Germline V gives CDR1 SGHRS, CDR2 YFSETQ. V lost 2 bases, J lost 4 bases, and 9 bases lay in between. Original handling: Quantification of nucleated cells was approximated via reference gene primer amplification. Clones were read by immunoSEQ multiplex PCR, and TCRdb kept only the in-frame ones, dropping some. The V and J calls and clone size come from that table; D and trimming were worked out from the DNA. The sample lists around 260,000 clones; 65% to 90% were seen once. The source material was peripheral blood. The origin of this receptor is a human donor in a cohort sampled during active COVID-19. The chain joins TRBV5-1 to TRBJ2-2, with D perhaps matching TRBD1 (5 bases). In DNA, the CDR3 is TGCGCCAGCAGCTTAGTCAGGGTCACCGGGGAGCTGTTTTTT. This gives the protein CASSLVRVTGELFF.